The clone carrying this TCR beta chain has a handful of counts. Antigen unknown. In the authors' workflow: Clinicopathological groups supplied CDR3 differences that were used to build a distant-metastasis classifier for papillary thyroid cancer. TCRdb re-called the PCR reads with MiXCR. These V and J calls originate from TCRdb's pipeline instead of the authors' own analysis. The sample has around 29,000 clones, around 25% seen once. The sample originates from a study of metastatic and nonmetastatic thyroid tumors. Study details: For malignant and benign thyroid patients, tumor or nodule tissue and blood were the sources whose repertoires were compared.

The V and J ends lost 5 bases and 10 bases respectively, with 15 bases between them. This CDR3 region has 12 residues. Germline V CDR1 and CDR2: SGHVS, FQNEAQ. Before thyroid surgery, none of the patients had received any treatment. Whole-study findings and limits: TCR beta diversity was reportedly significantly higher in malignant thyroid tumors than benign nodules, in blood and tumor.

The sample comprised blood. This TCR came from a female donor with papillary thyroid cancer or a benign thyroid nodule (not recorded which). Some clones in this sample may be carry-over from other donors' samples. The J gene is TRBJ2-7, the V gene TRBV7-8, with no clear D. Written as DNA, the CDR3 is TGTGCCAGCAGCGGGCAACACGACGGCCAGTACTTC. Its protein product is CASSGQHDGQYF.